The rows below give T cell receptor beta chains drawn from one sample of a study of blood T cell repertoires in COVID-19. Some clones are missing from TCRdb's copy, which holds only in-frame ones; the method was immunoSEQ multiplex PCR. The top ten hold roughly 5.1% of the sample, which has some 40,000 clones, about 86% seen once. The sequenced sample was peripheral blood. Receptors originate from a middle-aged man with active COVID-19. Each CDR3 is given with its conserved first and last residue. A D gene is named only where the DNA matches it firmly.

CASNLGGTGYNEQFF | - | 15 | TRBV9
CTSSQGKAQETQYF | - | 14 | TRBV1
CASSALDEQFF | - | 11 | TRBV5-8
CASSSRQGHGYTF | TRBD1 | 13 | TRBV6-2/TRBV6-3
CASSWDYGRDTGELFF | TRBD2 | 16 | TRBV6-5
CASSPQGLNTEAFF | - | 14 | TRBV11-2
CASSRTGSLTGELFF | TRBD1 | 15 | TRBV6-5
CASLSSGNTIYF | - | 12 | TRBV28
CASRIRLSNGNTIYF | - | 15 | TRBV6-5
CASSSGTSGTSDTQYF | TRBD2 | 16 | TRBV7-9
CAWSVMTARGNSPLHF | - | 16 | TRBV30
CASRSPHELRVRNTEAFF | - | 18 | TRBV12-2
CASSKTGEDTEAFF | TRBD1 | 14 | TRBV19
CASSEFSGESNEQFF | - | 15 | TRBV6-4
CASSLAGGYGYTF | - | 13 | TRBV7-9
CASSPRGNYEQYF | - | 13 | TRBV7-9
CASSFEGSYEQYF | - | 13 | TRBV5-1
CASSTGASGELFF | TRBD1 | 13 | TRBV10-1
CAWSGDRTYTDTQYF | - | 15 | TRBV30
CASGQGDGYTF | TRBD1 | 11 | TRBV25-1
CASSPRDSQDEQYF | - | 14 | TRBV21-1
CASSATGRNHLTNTEAFF | TRBD1 | 18 | TRBV13
CASSLGGQVNTEAFF | TRBD1 | 15 | TRBV11-2
CASSPQEEYTEAFF | - | 14 | TRBV19
CASSSKLPDEQFF | - | 13 | TRBV5-1
CASSSQTAGELFF | - | 13 | TRBV7-3
CASSVLADSYEQYF | TRBD2 | 14 | TRBV5-1
CASSPPYGGAGGNEQFF | TRBD2 | 17 | TRBV9
CASSFATSGYPGANVLTF | TRBD2 | 18 | TRBV7-8
CASTAIGGGEDTQYF | - | 15 | TRBV19
CASSIGPGDYNSPLHF | - | 16 | TRBV19
CASSLATQGTEAFF | - | 14 | TRBV7-8
CASSFTGTGIEQYF | TRBD1 | 14 | TRBV28
CASSGRRGDEQYF | - | 13 | TRBV5-1
CASSLVNTRDQAEAFF | - | 16 | TRBV5-1
CASSLLTGHYGMEYTIYF | TRBD1 | 18 | TRBV28
CASSPPGGPRTEAFF | - | 15 | TRBV6-6
CSVAASGSTDTQYF | TRBD2 | 14 | TRBV29-1
CASSLTSGSGETQYF | TRBD2 | 15 | TRBV7-3
CASSIDRGRAFF | TRBD1 | 12 | TRBV7-9
CASRTTRKFPYEQYF | - | 15 | TRBV27
CASSVMANTEAFF | - | 13 | TRBV10-1
CASSVRAGETDTQYF | - | 15 | TRBV9
CASSPFSITDTQYF | - | 14 | TRBV7-6
CSACAGLGTEAFF | - | 13 | TRBV20-1
CASSLRTGIPGANVLTF | TRBD1 | 17 | TRBV28
CASSPGPRLNTQYF | - | 14 | TRBV7-9
CASSVEDSHPTLQGYTF | - | 17 | TRBV9
CASSSYSEQYF | - | 11 | TRBV28
CASSFFRKGALNQPQHF | TRBD1 | 17 | TRBV7-8
CASSSGDRSRQFF | TRBD1 | 13 | TRBV7-8